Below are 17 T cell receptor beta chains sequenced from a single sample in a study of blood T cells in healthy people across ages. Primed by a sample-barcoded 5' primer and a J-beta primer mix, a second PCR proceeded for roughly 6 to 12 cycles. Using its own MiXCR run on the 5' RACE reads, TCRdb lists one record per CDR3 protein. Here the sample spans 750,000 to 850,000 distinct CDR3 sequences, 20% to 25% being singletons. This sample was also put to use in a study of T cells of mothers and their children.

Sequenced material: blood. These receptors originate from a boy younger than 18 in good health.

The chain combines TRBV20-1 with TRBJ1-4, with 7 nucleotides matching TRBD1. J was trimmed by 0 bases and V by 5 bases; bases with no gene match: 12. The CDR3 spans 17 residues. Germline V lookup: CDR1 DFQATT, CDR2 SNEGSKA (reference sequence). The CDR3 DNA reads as TGCAGTGCTCCCGAGCAGACAGGGAAAGCAACTAATGAAAAACTGTTTTTT. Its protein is CSAPEQTGKATNEKLFF.

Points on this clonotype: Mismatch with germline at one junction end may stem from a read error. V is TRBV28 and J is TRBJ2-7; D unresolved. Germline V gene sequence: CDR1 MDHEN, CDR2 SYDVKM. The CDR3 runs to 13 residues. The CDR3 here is CASSGDSSYGQYF. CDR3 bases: TGTGCCAGCAGTGGGGATAGCTCCTACGGGCAGTACTTC.

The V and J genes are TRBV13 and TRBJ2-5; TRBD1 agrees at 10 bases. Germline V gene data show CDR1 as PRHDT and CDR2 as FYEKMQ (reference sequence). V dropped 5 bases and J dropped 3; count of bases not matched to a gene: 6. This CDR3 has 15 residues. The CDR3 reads CASSHATGGEETQYF. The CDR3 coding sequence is TGTGCCAGCAGCCACGCGACAGGGGGCGAAGAGACCCAGTACTTC.

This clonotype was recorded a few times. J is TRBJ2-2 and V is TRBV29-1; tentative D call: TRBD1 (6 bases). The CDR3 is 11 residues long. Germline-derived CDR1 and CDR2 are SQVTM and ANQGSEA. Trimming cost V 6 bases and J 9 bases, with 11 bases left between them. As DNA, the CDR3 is TGCAGCGTCGCCAGGGGAAGGGAGCTGTTTTTT. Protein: CSVARGRELFF.

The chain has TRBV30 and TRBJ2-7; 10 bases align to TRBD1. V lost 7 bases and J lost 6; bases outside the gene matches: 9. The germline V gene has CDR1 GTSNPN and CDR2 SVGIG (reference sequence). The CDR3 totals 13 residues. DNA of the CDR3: TGTGCCTTACCGGGACAGGGGATTTGCGAGCAGTACTTC. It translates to CALPGQGICEQYF. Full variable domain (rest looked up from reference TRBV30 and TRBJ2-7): SQTIHQWPATLVQPVGSPLSLECTVEGTSNPNLYWYRQAAGRGLQLLFYSVGIGQISSEVPQNLSASRPQDRQFILSSKKLLLSDSGFYLCALPGQGICEQYFGPGTRLTVT.

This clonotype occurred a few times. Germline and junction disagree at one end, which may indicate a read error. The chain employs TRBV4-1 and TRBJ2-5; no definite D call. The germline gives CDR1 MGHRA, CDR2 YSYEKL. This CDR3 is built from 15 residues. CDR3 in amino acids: CASSQDYEYQEAQYF. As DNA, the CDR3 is TGCGCCAGCAGCCAAGATTACGAGTACCAAGAGGCCCAGTACTTC.

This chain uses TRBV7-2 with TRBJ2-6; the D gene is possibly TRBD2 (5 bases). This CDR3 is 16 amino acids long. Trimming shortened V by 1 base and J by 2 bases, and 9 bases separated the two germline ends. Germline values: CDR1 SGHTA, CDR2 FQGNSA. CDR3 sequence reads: CASSLVPGAGANVLTF. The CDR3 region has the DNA TGTGCCAGCAGCTTAGTTCCCGGGGCTGGGGCCAACGTCCTGACTTTC.

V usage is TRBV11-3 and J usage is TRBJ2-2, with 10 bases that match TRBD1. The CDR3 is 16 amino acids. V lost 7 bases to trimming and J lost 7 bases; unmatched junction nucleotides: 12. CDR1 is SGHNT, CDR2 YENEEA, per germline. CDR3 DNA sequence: TGTGCCAGCACCGCGAGCTCCGGGACAGGGGACGGGGAGCTGTTTTTT. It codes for CASTASSGTGDGELFF.

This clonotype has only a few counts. CDR3 DNA sequence: TGTGCCAGCAGTCTGCCGGGACAGCTCACTGAAGCTTTCTTT. Translation gives CASSLPGQLTEAFF. This chain joins TRBV2 and TRBJ1-1, with TRBD1 identical over 7 bases. CDR3 length equals 14 residues. J was trimmed by 4 bases and V by 5 bases; bases with no gene match: 7. Germline CDR1 and CDR2: SNHLY and FYNNEI. The full variable domain, with the rest looked up from reference TRBV2 and TRBJ1-1, is EPEVTQTPSHQVTQMGQEVILRCVPISNHLYFYWYRQILGQKVEFLVSFYNNEISEKSEIFDDQFSVERPDGSNFTLKIRSTKLEDSAMYFCASSLPGQLTEAFFGQGTRLTVV.

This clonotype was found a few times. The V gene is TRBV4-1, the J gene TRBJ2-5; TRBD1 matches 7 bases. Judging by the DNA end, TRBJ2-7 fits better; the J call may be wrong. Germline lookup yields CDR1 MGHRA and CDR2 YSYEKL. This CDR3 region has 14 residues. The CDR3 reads CASSQPTGTYEQYF. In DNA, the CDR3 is TGCGCCAGCAGCCAGCCGACAGGGACCTACGAGCAGTACTTC.

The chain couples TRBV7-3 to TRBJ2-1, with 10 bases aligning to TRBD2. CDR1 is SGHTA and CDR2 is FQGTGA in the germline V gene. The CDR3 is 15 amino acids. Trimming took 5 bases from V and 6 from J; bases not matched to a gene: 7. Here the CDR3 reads CASSPRLAGFNEQFF. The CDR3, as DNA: TGTGCCAGCAGCCCCCGACTAGCGGGCTTCAATGAGCAGTTCTTC.

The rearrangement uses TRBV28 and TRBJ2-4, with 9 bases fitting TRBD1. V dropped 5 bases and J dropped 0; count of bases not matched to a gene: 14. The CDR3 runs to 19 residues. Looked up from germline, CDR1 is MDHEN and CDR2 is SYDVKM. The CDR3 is CASSRGATGTGIAKNIQYF. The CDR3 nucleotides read TGTGCCAGCAGTCGGGGAGCAACCGGGACAGGGATAGCCAAAAACATTCAGTACTTC.

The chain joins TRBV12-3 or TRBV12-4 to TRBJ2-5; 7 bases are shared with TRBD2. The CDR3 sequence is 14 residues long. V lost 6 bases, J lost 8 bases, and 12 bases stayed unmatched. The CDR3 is CASSRLAVLETQYF. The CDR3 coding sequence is TGTGCCAGCAGCAGACTAGCTGTACTTGAAACCCAGTACTTC.

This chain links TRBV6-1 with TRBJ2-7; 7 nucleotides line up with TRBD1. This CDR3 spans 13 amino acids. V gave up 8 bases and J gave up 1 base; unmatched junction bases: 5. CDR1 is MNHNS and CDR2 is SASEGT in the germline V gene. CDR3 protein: CASGSGQSYEQYF. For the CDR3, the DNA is TGTGCCAGCGGATCGGGACAGTCCTACGAGCAGTACTTC.

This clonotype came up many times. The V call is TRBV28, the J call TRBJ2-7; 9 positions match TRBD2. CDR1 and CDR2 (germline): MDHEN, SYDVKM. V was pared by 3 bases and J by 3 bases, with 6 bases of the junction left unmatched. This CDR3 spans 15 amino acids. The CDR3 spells CASSLGSGSIYEQYF. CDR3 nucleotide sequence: TGTGCCAGCAGTTTGGGTAGCGGGAGTATCTACGAGCAGTACTTC.

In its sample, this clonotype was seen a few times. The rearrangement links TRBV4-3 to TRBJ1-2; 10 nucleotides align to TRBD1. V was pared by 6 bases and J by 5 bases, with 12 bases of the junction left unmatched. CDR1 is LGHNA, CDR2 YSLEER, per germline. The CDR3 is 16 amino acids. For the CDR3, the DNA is TGCGCCAGCAGTGAACTCCGGGACAGGGGAGGGTATGGCTACACCTTC. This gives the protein CASSELRDRGGYGYTF.

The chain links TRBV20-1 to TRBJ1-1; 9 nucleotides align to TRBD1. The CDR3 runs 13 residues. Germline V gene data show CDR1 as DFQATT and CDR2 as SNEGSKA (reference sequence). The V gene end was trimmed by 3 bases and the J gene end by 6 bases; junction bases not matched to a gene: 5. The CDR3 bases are TGCAGTGCTAGGCCGACAGGGGGGCCTGAAGCTTTCTTT. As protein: CSARPTGGPEAFF.